These 5 T cell receptor beta chains share one sample of origin, sequenced in a study of T cell repertoires in cytomegalovirus infection. TCRdb re-analysed the reads in MiXCR, keeping a single row per CDR3 protein. Of hundreds of thousands of distinct CDR3 sequences listed, roughly 6.5% are singletons. Sequences were obtained from PBMCs. The receptor set was obtained from a human donor in good health (CMV status not recorded). Some clones in this sample may be carry-over from other donors' samples.

The sample holds many counts of this clonotype. The chain links TRBV7-2 to TRBJ2-5; D gene uncertain. This CDR3 has 15 residues. The germline gives CDR1 SGHTA, CDR2 FQGNSA. V was trimmed by 5 bases and J by 0 bases, leaving 13 bases between them. This chain's CDR3 is CASSDRGRNQETQYF. CDR3 nucleotide sequence: TGTGCCAGCAGCGACCGTGGCAGAAACCAAGAGACCCAGTACTTC.

This clonotype was counted ten times or more. The CDR3, as DNA: TGTGCCAGCAGCTTTAGCGGGGCTCCATCCTACAATGAGCAGTTCTTC. Its translation is CASSFSGAPSYNEQFF. The V gene is TRBV7-8, the J gene TRBJ2-1; TRBD2 matches 8 bases. The CDR3 sequence is 16 residues long. Germline V gene sequence: CDR1 SGHVS, CDR2 FQNEAQ. V dropped 3 bases and J dropped 1; count of bases not matched to a gene: 5.

This clonotype has a count of ten or more. The rearrangement links TRBV25-1 to TRBJ1-6; TRBD1 agrees at 9 bases. There are 14 residues in the CDR3. V lost 6 bases to trimming and J lost 4 bases; unmatched junction nucleotides: 1. Looked up from germline, CDR1 is MGHDK and CDR2 is SYGVNS. For the CDR3, the DNA is TGTGCCAGCAGCGGGACAGGGTATAATTCACCCCTCCACTTT. It encodes CASSGTGYNSPLHF.

There are a few counts of this clonotype. The chain is built from TRBV20-1 and TRBJ2-5; D tentatively reads TRBD1 or TRBD2 (6 bases each). This CDR3 region has 15 residues. CDR1 DFQATT and CDR2 SNEGSKA come from the germline V gene (reference sequence). V was cut by 3 bases and J by 3 bases, with 17 bases left in between. The CDR3 DNA reads TGCAGTGCTAGTAACGTGGGGGGCGGTAAAGAGACCCAGTACTTC. Encoded protein: CSASNVGGGKETQYF.

V and J are TRBV9 and TRBJ2-7, with D perhaps matching TRBD1 or TRBD2 (5 bases each). The CDR3 runs to 12 residues. V lost 5 bases and J lost 7, with 13 bases in between. Germline V gene sequence: CDR1 SGDLS, CDR2 YYNGEE. CDR3 sequence: CASSPRGFEQYF. The CDR3 DNA sequence: TGTGCCAGCAGTCCGAGGGGCTTTGAGCAGTACTTC.